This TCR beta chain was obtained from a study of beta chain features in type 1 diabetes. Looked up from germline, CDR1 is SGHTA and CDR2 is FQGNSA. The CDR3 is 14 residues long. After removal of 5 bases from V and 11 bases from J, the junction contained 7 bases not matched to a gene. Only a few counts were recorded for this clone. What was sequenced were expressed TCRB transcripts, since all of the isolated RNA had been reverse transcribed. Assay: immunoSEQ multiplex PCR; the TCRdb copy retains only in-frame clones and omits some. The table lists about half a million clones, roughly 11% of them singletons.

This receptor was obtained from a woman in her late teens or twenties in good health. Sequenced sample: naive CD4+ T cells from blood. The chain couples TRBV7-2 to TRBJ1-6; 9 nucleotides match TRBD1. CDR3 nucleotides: TGTGCCAGCAGCCTCGACAGGGGGAATGCACCCCTCCACTTT. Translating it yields CASSLDRGNAPLHF.